These 20 T cell receptor beta chains were sequenced from one sample in a study of cytomegalovirus exposure and HLA in healthy donors. The PCR had 60 Vbeta and 13 Jbeta primers. Only in-frame clones appear in the TCRdb table, and some are missing; sequencing was by immunoSEQ multiplex PCR. The sample holds under 150,000 clones; around 81% are singletons and the top ten take around 2%. Material for sequencing was PBMCs. These receptors were obtained from a woman aged 50 to 60 in good health and CMV-seronegative.

This chain links TRBV7-2 with TRBJ2-7, with TRBD2 identical over 12 bases. Germline CDR1 SGHTA, CDR2 FQGNSA. The trim removed 5 bases at V and 3 bases at J, leaving 2 bases unmatched. CDR3 length: 14 residues. The DNA of the CDR3 is TGTGCCAGCAGCCTGACTAGCGGGAGCTACGAGCAGTACTTC. It translates to CASSLTSGSYEQYF.

This rearrangement joins TRBV27 to TRBJ2-3; 7 positions match TRBD1. The ends lost 7 bases at V and 0 bases at J; junction bases unmatched: 16. The CDR3 has 18 amino acids. Germline values: CDR1 MNHEY, CDR2 SMNVEV (reference sequence). The CDR3 DNA follows: TGTGCCAGCAACTCGGGCCAATTTACAGGGGCTAGCACAGATACGCAGTATTTT. It codes for CASNSGQFTGASTDTQYF.

This clone was observed a handful of times. CDR3 loop: CASRGDGLAEGVQYF. The DNA for the CDR3 is TGTGCCAGCAGGGGGGACGGACTAGCGGAGGGAGTGCAGTACTTC. V usage is TRBV2 and J usage is TRBJ2-7; 10 bases fit TRBD2. The germline V gene has CDR1 SNHLY and CDR2 FYNNEI. This CDR3 contains 15 residues. V lost 6 bases, J lost 9 bases, and 14 bases stayed unmatched.

This chain joins TRBV28 and TRBJ1-1; weak D call: TRBD1 (6 bases). CDR3 length equals 15 residues. CDR1 MDHEN and CDR2 SYDVKM come from the germline V gene. V dropped 6 bases and J dropped 2 bases, with 16 bases sitting between them. The CDR3 coding sequence is TGTGCCAGCAGCCCAATGGGGGGGCGAAACACTGAAGCTTTCTTT. This sequence encodes CASSPMGGRNTEAFF.

The sample holds one count of this clone. V is TRBV27 and J is TRBJ1-1; the match to TRBD1 covers 9 bases. V lost 3 bases and J lost 2; bases outside the gene matches: 16. The length of the CDR3 is 19 residues. Germline CDR1 and CDR2: MNHEY and SMNVEV (reference sequence). For the CDR3, the DNA is TGTGCCAGCAGTTTGATATCTTACAGGGGGCGCAAGGTCAACACTGAAGCTTTCTTT. It is translated as CASSLISYRGRKVNTEAFF.

CDR3 sequence reads: CASSYSSKASGGEFF. CDR3 nucleotides: TGTGCCAGCAGTTACTCGAGTAAGGCTAGCGGAGGAGAATTCTTC. This chain uses TRBV6-5 with TRBJ2-1; TRBD2 matches at 7 bases. The germline CDR1 and CDR2 sequences are MNHEY and SVGAGI. With 0 bases clipped from V and 16 bases from J, the junction kept 15 bases outside the gene matches. There are 15 residues in the CDR3.

V gene TRBV5-1 combines with J gene TRBJ2-5, with 14 bases lining up with TRBD2. V shed 4 bases, J shed 4 bases, and the junction held 6 bases outside the gene matches. The germline V gene encodes CDR1 SGHRS and CDR2 YFSETQ. This CDR3 spans 16 amino acids. The CDR3 protein is CASSPGLAGGGETQYF. In DNA form, the CDR3 reads TGCGCCAGCAGCCCCGGACTAGCGGGAGGAGGAGAGACCCAGTACTTC. Based on the CDR3 plus reference TRBV5-1 and TRBJ2-5, the full variable domain is KAGVTQTPRYLIKTRGQQVTLSCSPISGHRSVSWYQQTPGQGLQFLFEYFSETQRNKGNFPGRFSGRQFSNSRSEMNVSTLELGDSALYLCASSPGLAGGGETQYFGPGTRLLVL.

This chain connects TRBV2 to TRBJ2-2, with TRBD2 matching over 13 bases. This CDR3 is 17 amino acids long. Per the germline V gene, CDR1 is SNHLY and CDR2 is FYNNEI. With 8 bases clipped from V and 1 base from J, the junction kept 7 bases outside the gene matches. CDR3 sequence: CASGQRTSGRNTGELFF. The CDR3 DNA reads TGTGCCAGCGGCCAAAGGACTAGCGGGAGGAACACCGGGGAGCTGTTTTTT.

The chain has TRBV19 and TRBJ2-7, with TRBD2 matching over 12 bases. J lost 4 bases, V lost 3 bases, and 1 base had no gene match. The CDR3 sequence is 14 residues long. In germline, CDR1 is LNHDA, CDR2 SQIVND (reference sequence). The CDR3: CASSIGLAGYEQYV. CDR3 DNA sequence: TGTGCCAGTAGTATTGGACTAGCGGGGTACGAGCAGTACGTC.

The genes are TRBV5-5 and TRBJ2-5; 10 bases map to TRBD1. The CDR3 sequence is 17 residues long. Germline CDR1 reads SGHKS; CDR2 reads YYEKEE (reference sequence). With V trimmed by 2 bases and J by 5 bases, 12 bases remained unmatched. The CDR3 loop reads CASSFGYTTGGDETQYF. The CDR3 DNA is TGTGCCAGCAGCTTTGGGTACACGACAGGGGGCGACGAGACCCAGTACTTC.

The chain joins TRBV28 to TRBJ1-5; D remains unclear. The V end was cut by 3 bases, the J end by 6 bases, with 6 bases between. Germline CDR1 reads MDHEN; CDR2 reads SYDVKM. The CDR3 contains 12 residues. This chain's CDR3 is CASSFSGQPQHF. The CDR3 DNA follows: TGTGCCAGCAGTTTCTCAGGTCAGCCCCAGCATTTT.

This clone was detected only once. J is TRBJ1-1 and V is TRBV28, with D possibly matching TRBD1 (6 bases). Per the germline V gene, CDR1 is MDHEN and CDR2 is SYDVKM. Trimming removed 6 bases at V and 3 bases at J, with 17 bases between. This CDR3 is 15 amino acids long. In DNA, the CDR3 is TGTGCCAGCAGCCCCCGTTACAGGGTTGACACTGAAGCTTTCTTT. Protein: CASSPRYRVDTEAFF. Looking up the rest from reference TRBV28 and TRBJ1-1 gives the full variable domain: DVKVTQSSRYLVKRTGEKVFLECVQDMDHENMFWYRQDPGLGLRLIYFSYDVKMKEKGDIPEGYSVSREKKERFSLILESASTNQTSMYLCASSPRYRVDTEAFFGQGTRLTVV.

The chain employs TRBV27 and TRBJ2-1; 12 positions agree with TRBD2. This CDR3 has 22 residues. The trim removed 7 bases at V and 0 bases at J, leaving 22 bases unmatched. CDR1 is MNHEY and CDR2 is SMNVEV in the germline V gene (reference sequence). The DNA for the CDR3 is TGTGCCAGCAACAGGGACAGGGGCCTAGCATCTAGCGGGAGGGCCTCCTACAATGAGCAGTTCTTC. Protein product: CASNRDRGLASSGRASYNEQFF.

This clone was observed a single time. The rearrangement joins TRBV7-2 to TRBJ2-7, with D tentatively TRBD2 (5 bases). The CDR3 has 15 residues. Trimming took 3 bases from V and 3 from J, leaving 15 bases between them. Germline-derived CDR1 and CDR2 are SGHTA and FQGNSA. This CDR3 reads CASSFRVSRDYEQYF. For the CDR3, the DNA is TGTGCCAGCAGCTTCCGGGTGAGTCGGGACTACGAGCAGTACTTC.

The chain employs TRBV4-2 and TRBJ2-7; 7 positions match TRBD2. Germline lookup yields CDR1 LGHNA and CDR2 YNFKEQ. V lost 2 bases and J lost 7; bases outside the gene matches: 11. The CDR3 contains 15 residues. In nucleotides, the CDR3 is TGTGCCAGCAGCCAATCCCCCCTAGCGGTACATGAGCAGTACGTC. Its translation is CASSQSPLAVHEQYV.

V usage is TRBV30 and J usage is TRBJ2-1, with a weak D call TRBD2 (7 bases). The germline CDR1 and CDR2 sequences are GTSNPN and SVGIG (reference sequence). Trimming removed 4 bases at V and 9 bases at J, with 19 bases between. The CDR3 totals 14 residues. The CDR3 loop reads CAWIPTRGGSEQFF. CDR3 nucleotides: TGTGCCTGGATCCCTACGAGGGGGGGGAGTGAGCAGTTCTTC.

The chain is built from TRBV27 and TRBJ2-1; 7 bases line up with TRBD2. CDR1 and CDR2 (germline): MNHEY, SMNVEV (reference sequence). The CDR3 covers 15 residues. With V trimmed by 4 bases and J by 0 bases, 3 bases remained unmatched. The CDR3 region has the DNA TGTGCCAGCAGTTGGGGACTAACCTCCTACAATGAGCAGTTCTTC. The encoded protein is CASSWGLTSYNEQFF.

V is TRBV19 and J is TRBJ2-2; possibly TRBD1 for D (6 bases). With 7 bases removed from V and 1 base from J, the gap between germline ends came to 22 bases. The CDR3 spans 18 residues. Germline loops: CDR1 LNHDA, CDR2 SQIVND (reference sequence). The CDR3 here is CASTGWQSRGGNTGELFF. CDR3 DNA: TGTGCCAGTACCGGATGGCAATCAAGAGGGGGGAACACCGGGGAGCTGTTTTTT.

The J gene is TRBJ1-5, the V gene TRBV6-1; no clear D. Per the germline V gene, CDR1 is MNHNS and CDR2 is SASEGT. CDR3 length: 16 residues. Trimming stripped 3 bases from V and 0 bases from J, with 12 bases between. The CDR3 nucleotides read TGTGCCAGCAGTGATACGACACTTTATAGCAATCAGCCCCAGCATTTT. It translates to CASSDTTLYSNQPQHF.

The rearrangement uses TRBV7-8 and TRBJ1-1, with TRBD1 matching 9 bases. V was pared by 2 bases and J by 0 bases, with 10 bases of the junction left unmatched. The length of the CDR3 is 18 residues. CDR1 is SGHVS and CDR2 is FQNEAQ in the germline V gene. This CDR3 is CASSLYLWDRVLNTEAFF. The CDR3 nucleotides read TGTGCCAGCAGCTTATACCTCTGGGACAGGGTTTTGAACACTGAAGCTTTCTTT. Together with reference TRBV7-8 and TRBJ1-1, the CDR3 gives the full variable domain: GAGVSQSPRYKVAKRGQDVALRCDPISGHVSLFWYQQALGQGPEFLTYFQNEAQLDKSGLPSDRFFAERPEGSVSTLKIQRTQQEDSAVYLCASSLYLWDRVLNTEAFFGQGTRLTVV.